This is a list of T cell receptor beta chains from one sample in a study of cytomegalovirus exposure and HLA in healthy donors. Some clones are missing from TCRdb's copy, which holds only in-frame ones; the method was immunoSEQ multiplex PCR. The sample lists 55,000 to 80,000 clones; about 85% were seen once. The source material was PBMCs. These receptors came from a female donor in good health and CMV-seronegative. Both conserved end residues are part of each CDR3. The D gene is left open where the match is weak. Only some rows state a clone size, as once, few, many or a class for expanded clones.

>NA|TRBJ2-1|TRBV9|NA
TGTGCCAGCAGCGTACAGGGGTTTGAATACAATGAGCAGTTCTTC
CASSVQGFEYNEQFF
>NA|TRBJ1-2|TRBV30|NA
TGTGCCTCCACAACAGGGCGAGCTAACTATGGCTACACCTTC
CASTTGRANYGYTF
>NA|TRBJ2-3|TRBV28|TRBD2
TGTGCCAGCAGTCGTACGGCCGGGGGGGGAGGGCCTACAGATACGCAGTATTTT
CASSRTAGGGGPTDTQYF
>NA|TRBJ2-5|TRBV10-2|NA
TGCGCCAGCAGTGAGACGGCTTTGGAGCAGTACTTC
CASSETALEQYF
>NA|TRBJ2-6|TRBV18|TRBD1
TGTGCCAGCTCTCCTTCCACCGGGACAGTCAACTCTGGGGCCAACGTCCTGACTTTC
CASSPSTGTVNSGANVLTF
>NA|TRBJ2-1|TRBV27|TRBD2
TGTGCCAGCAGAGCGGGAGGGGGTCATGAGCAGCTCTTC
CASRAGGGHEQLF
>NA|TRBJ2-3|TRBV29-1|NA
TGCAGCGTTGAAACCAGTACGCAGTATTTT
CSVETSTQYF
>NA|TRBJ1-5|TRBV14|NA
TGTGCCAGCAGCCCAGGGGTTGTCGGGCCCCAGCATTTT
CASSPGVVGPQHF
>NA|TRBJ2-7|TRBV5-6|NA
TGTGCCAGCAGTTCCGCCTCGGCAGGGAACTACGAGCAGTACTTC
CASSSASAGNYEQYF
>once|TRBJ2-3|TRBV19|TRBD2
TGTGCCAGTAGTATAGGAGGGAGGGACACAGATACGCAGTATTTT
CASSIGGRDTDTQYF
>NA|TRBJ1-1|TRBV18|NA
TGTGCCAGCTCACCACCGGCCGGCGGGGTGGCCACTGAAGCTTTCTTT
CASSPPAGGVATEAFF
>NA|TRBJ1-3|TRBV5-1|NA
TGCGCCAGCAGGGAGAGCTCTGGAAACACCATATATTTT
CASRESSGNTIYF
>NA|TRBJ2-7|TRBV5-6|NA
TGTGCCAGCAGCTTACGGAGGGTTGGGTTCTACGAGCAGTACTTC
CASSLRRVGFYEQYF
>NA|TRBJ2-1|TRBV28|TRBD2
TGTGCCAGCAGTTTATGGCGGGAGGTGTACAATGAGCAGTTCTTC
CASSLWREVYNEQFF
>few|TRBJ2-7|TRBV6-1|NA
TGTGCCAGCAGTGAAAGGCTACCGAGGACCGGGGACGAGCAGTACTTC
CASSERLPRTGDEQYF
>NA|TRBJ1-5|TRBV7-2|TRBD1
TGTGCCAGCAGCTTTTCCAGGGCAGGGGGCCTCAATCAGCCCCAGCATTTT
CASSFSRAGGLNQPQHF
>NA|TRBJ1-5|TRBV11-2|NA
TGTGCCAGCAGCTTCAACAGTGATCAGCCCCAGCATTTT
CASSFNSDQPQHF
>NA|TRBJ2-7|TRBV7-9|NA
TGTGCCAGCAGCGGACAGCCAAGCTCCTACGAGCAGTACTTC
CASSGQPSSYEQYF
>NA|TRBJ2-7|TRBV28|TRBD2
TGTGCCAGCAGTCCAGCGGGATGGAGGCCCTACAAGCAGTACTTC
CASSPAGWRPYKQYF
>NA|TRBJ2-1|TRBV27|TRBD2
TGTGCCAGCAGTCCCCGAGCGGGGAGCTCCTACAATGAGCAGTTCTTC
CASSPRAGSSYNEQFF
>NA|TRBJ2-1|TRBV9|NA
TGTGCCAGCAGCGTATCGGGAAGAGAGCAGTTCTTC
CASSVSGREQFF
>NA|TRBJ2-7|TRBV7-2|TRBD1
TGTGCCAGCAGCCGAGGGGGCATACTGCTTAGGGAGCAGTACTTC
CASSRGGILLREQYF
>NA|TRBJ1-1|TRBV7-8|NA
TGTGCCAGCAGCTTAGGAGGCAAGAACACTGAAGCTTTCTTT
CASSLGGKNTEAFF
>NA|TRBJ1-2|TRBV5-4|NA
TGTGCCAGCAGCTTGAAGGGTCATTCAGGGGCGAGGGGCTATGGCTACACCTTC
CASSLKGHSGARGYGYTF
>NA|TRBJ2-7|TRBV7-9|NA
TGTGCCAGCAGCTTAGGCGGGGGCGCGAACAACGAGCAGTACTTC
CASSLGGGANNEQYF
>NA|TRBJ2-1|TRBV5-1|TRBD2
TGCGCCAGCAGCCCGGGACTAGCGGTAAGCTCCTACAATGAGCAGTTCTTC
CASSPGLAVSSYNEQFF
>NA|TRBJ2-7|TRBV5-1|TRBD1
TGCGCCAGCAGCTTGGCTGGGACAGGGGCTGGGCAGTACTTC
CASSLAGTGAGQYF
>NA|TRBJ1-4|TRBV10-2|NA
TGCGCCAGCAGTGACTTGTGGAGTTCAACTAATGAAAAACTGTTTTTT
CASSDLWSSTNEKLFF
>NA|TRBJ2-1|TRBV5-1|NA
TGCGCCAGCAGATTCGGGAACTCCTACAATGAGCAGTTCTTC
CASRFGNSYNEQFF
>once|TRBJ2-1|TRBV7-2|TRBD1
TGTGCCAGCAGCTTCGGGACAGGGGTAAATGAGCAGTTCTTC
CASSFGTGVNEQFF
>NA|TRBJ1-1|TRBV18|NA
TGTGCCAGCTCACTCGGGATTCTAGGGACTGAAGCTTTCTTT
CASSLGILGTEAFF